The 21 T cell receptor beta chains reported below all come from one sample, sequenced in a study of T cell responses to AZD1222 COVID-19 vaccine. Sequencing was performed with immunoSEQ multiplex PCR; in TCRdb, only in-frame clones are kept and a portion is missing. The table lists approximately 120,000 clones, about 87% of them singletons. The sample consisted of peripheral blood, taken 28 days after the second AZD1222 dose. The receptors derive from an adult who received the AZD1222 COVID-19 vaccine.

Turning to this clone: One junction end disagrees with the germline gene, perhaps due to a read error. This chain uses TRBV6-6 with TRBJ1-1, with 12 bases identical to TRBD1. In germline, CDR1 is MNHNY, CDR2 SVGAGI (reference sequence). The CDR3 runs 11 residues. This CDR3 is CAGRGQGAAFF. The CDR3 nucleotides read TGTGCCGGCAGGGGACAGGGGGCGGCTTTCTTT.

The chain combines TRBV28 with TRBJ2-7, with D maybe TRBD2 (6 bases). The germline V and J ends were trimmed by 4 bases and 4 bases, with 17 bases remaining between them. Germline V gives CDR1 MDHEN, CDR2 SYDVKM. CDR3 length: 15 residues. This CDR3 reads CASSSLTGSPYEQYF. The CDR3 nucleotides are TGTGCCAGCAGTTCCCTGACCGGGAGCCCTTACGAGCAGTACTTC.

The chain recombines TRBV5-1 with TRBJ2-1; TRBD2 agrees at 8 bases. CDR1 and CDR2 from the germline V gene are SGHRS and YFSETQ. The J segment lost 16 bases and the V segment lost 4 bases, leaving 16 bases of the junction unmatched. CDR3 length: 14 residues. The CDR3, as DNA: TGCGCCAGCAGCCCGATCGGGGGGGGCTCCACGAGTTTCTTC. The encoded protein is CASSPIGGGSTSFF.

As for this clone: A junction boundary mismatches the germline segment, possibly from a read error. V and J are TRBV19 and TRBJ1-1; 7 bases agree with TRBD1. The CDR3 runs to 14 residues. Germline values: CDR1 LNHDA, CDR2 SQIVND (reference sequence). The CDR3 here is CASTIQGWNTEAFF. The CDR3, as DNA: TGTGCCAGTACTATACAGGGGTGGAACACTGAAGCTTTCTTT.

The chain employs TRBV7-8 and TRBJ2-6; D might be TRBD2 (6 bases). V lost 3 bases and J lost 0, with 18 bases in between. The CDR3 length is 19 residues. Looked up from germline, CDR1 is SGHVS and CDR2 is FQNEAQ. The CDR3 protein is CASSFGAGRGTSGANVLTF. The CDR3 region has the DNA TGTGCCAGCAGCTTTGGTGCGGGACGCGGAACCTCTGGGGCCAACGTCCTGACTTTC.

The rearrangement joins TRBV19 to TRBJ2-7, with a tentative D call TRBD1 (6 bases). V was trimmed by 3 bases and J by 2 bases, leaving 11 bases between them. Germline V gene sequence: CDR1 LNHDA, CDR2 SQIVND (reference sequence). CDR3 length: 14 residues. This CDR3 is CASSMVTGAYEQYF. CDR3 in DNA: TGTGCCAGTAGTATGGTGACAGGAGCCTACGAGCAGTACTTC.

The chain is built from TRBV27 and TRBJ1-3, with D perhaps matching TRBD1 (6 bases). The CDR3 totals 13 residues. The V end lost 3 bases, the J end lost 4 bases, and 7 bases lay between the germline ends. Germline CDR1 MNHEY, CDR2 SMNVEV (reference sequence). This chain's CDR3 is CASSLGGGNTIYF. The CDR3 bases are TGTGCCAGCAGTTTGGGGGGCGGAAACACCATATATTTT.

The table lists this clone with a count of one. The chain uses TRBV4-3 and TRBJ2-5; no clear D. The germline V and J ends were trimmed by 0 bases and 4 bases, with 9 bases remaining between them. Per germline, CDR1 LGHNA and CDR2 YSLEER. The CDR3 is 14 amino acids. CDR3 loop: CASSQDWSGETQYF. In DNA, the CDR3 is TGCGCCAGCAGCCAAGATTGGTCGGGAGAGACCCAGTACTTC.

The chain has TRBV11-3 and TRBJ2-1, with D possibly called TRBD1 or TRBD2 (5 bases each). This CDR3 has 13 residues. The germline V gene encodes CDR1 SGHNT and CDR2 YENEEA. Trimming left V 5 bases short and J 5 bases short, with 10 bases between. The CDR3 here is CASSRGVDNEQFF. CDR3 DNA sequence: TGTGCCAGCAGCCGAGGGGTCGACAATGAGCAGTTCTTC.

The chain couples TRBV27 to TRBJ1-5; no reliable D call. Trimming removed 3 bases at V and 4 bases at J, with 10 bases between. Germline loops: CDR1 MNHEY, CDR2 SMNVEV (reference sequence). The CDR3 totals 14 residues. CDR3 amino acids: CASSFTVTNQPQHF. CDR3 DNA sequence: TGTGCCAGCAGTTTTACGGTGACGAATCAGCCCCAGCATTTT.

The chain recombines TRBV7-9 with TRBJ1-1; no reliable D call. Germline V gives CDR1 SEHNR, CDR2 FQNEAQ (reference sequence). This CDR3 region has 13 residues. Trimming stripped 1 base from V and 6 bases from J, with 9 bases between. This CDR3 is CASSLGTGAEAFF. CDR3 bases: TGTGCCAGCAGCTTAGGGACTGGCGCTGAAGCTTTCTTT. The whole variable domain, filled in from reference TRBV7-9 and TRBJ1-1, reads DTGVSQNPRHKITKRGQNVTFRCDPISEHNRLYWYRQTLGQGPEFLTYFQNEAQLEKSRLLSDRFSAERPKGSFSTLEIQRTEQGDSAMYLCASSLGTGAEAFFGQGTRLTVV.

This chain joins TRBV11-3 and TRBJ2-5, with 10 bases that match TRBD2. Looked up from germline, CDR1 is SGHNT and CDR2 is YENEEA. The CDR3 contains 15 residues. After removal of 3 bases from V and 2 bases from J, the junction contained 3 bases not matched to a gene. DNA of the CDR3: TGTGCCAGCAGCTTGAGCGGGGGGGGTCAAGAGACCCAGTACTTC. This gives the protein CASSLSGGGQETQYF. The full variable domain, with the rest looked up from reference TRBV11-3 and TRBJ2-5, is EAGVVQSPRYKIIEKKQPVAFWCNPISGHNTLYWYLQNLGQGPELLIRYENEEAVDDSQLPKDRFSAERLKGVDSTLKIQPAELGDSAVYLCASSLSGGGQETQYFGPGTRLLVL.

This chain uses TRBV14 with TRBJ1-2; TRBD1 matches 7 bases. The germline CDR1 and CDR2 sequences are SGHDN and FVKESK. The CDR3 loop spans 14 amino acids. The J segment lost 8 bases and the V segment lost 5 bases, leaving 11 bases of the junction unmatched. The CDR3 sequence: CASSIDRVARGYTF. Here the CDR3 DNA reads TGTGCCAGCAGCATTGACAGGGTCGCTCGGGGCTACACCTTC. The whole variable domain, remainder taken from reference TRBV14 and TRBJ1-2, is EAGVTQFPSHSVIEKGQTVTLRCDPISGHDNLYWYRRVMGKEIKFLLHFVKESKQDESGMPNNRFLAERTGGTYSTLKVQPAELEDSGVYFCASSIDRVARGYTFGSGTRLTVV.

The V and J genes are TRBV7-3 and TRBJ1-1, with D perhaps TRBD1 (5 bases). V was trimmed by 2 bases and J by 0 bases, leaving 13 bases between them. From germline, CDR1 is SGHTA and CDR2 FQGTGA. The CDR3 is 16 residues long. Here the CDR3 reads CASSLEAGRMNTEAFF. CDR3 nucleotides: TGTGCCAGCAGCTTAGAGGCAGGGAGAATGAACACTGAAGCTTTCTTT.

This rearrangement joins TRBV7-9 to TRBJ1-2; D gene unclear. Germline loops: CDR1 SEHNR, CDR2 FQNEAQ (reference sequence). Between the trimmed V and J ends, which lost 5 bases and 7 bases, there was a span of 8 bases. This CDR3 is built from 11 residues. CDR3 nucleotides: TGTGCCAGCAGCCGAGTGGTTGGCTACACCTTC. Translating gives CASSRVVGYTF.

This rearrangement joins TRBV9 to TRBJ2-3; D might be TRBD2 (6 bases). Trimming took off 2 bases at V and 1 base at J, with 11 bases between the two ends. CDR1 is SGDLS and CDR2 is YYNGEE in the germline V gene. This CDR3 spans 15 amino acids. CDR3 region: CASSVTSTRTDTQYF. CDR3 DNA: TGTGCCAGCAGCGTTACTAGCACCCGCACAGATACGCAGTATTTT. Together with reference TRBV9 and TRBJ2-3, the CDR3 gives the full variable domain: DSGVTQTPKHLITATGQRVTLRCSPRSGDLSVYWYQQSLDQGLQFLIQYYNGEERAKGNILERFSAQQFPDLHSELNLSSLELGDSALYFCASSVTSTRTDTQYFGPGTRLTVL.

The chain combines TRBV7-3 with TRBJ2-1, with 9 bases lining up with TRBD2. The CDR3 length is 15 residues. After removal of 3 bases from V and 4 bases from J, the junction contained 4 bases not matched to a gene. Germline V gives CDR1 SGHTA, CDR2 FQGTGA. The CDR3 region is CASSLVSGGYNEQFF. The DNA of the CDR3 is TGTGCCAGCAGCTTGGTTAGCGGGGGTTACAATGAGCAGTTCTTC.

The table lists this clone with a count of one. The chain couples TRBV28 to TRBJ2-2, with TRBD1 matching 7 bases. This CDR3 spans 16 amino acids. Per germline, CDR1 MDHEN and CDR2 SYDVKM. J lost 0 bases, V lost 5 bases, and 6 bases had no gene match. The CDR3 loop reads CASSTRTGANTGELFF. The CDR3 DNA follows: TGTGCCAGCAGTACCCGGACAGGTGCGAACACCGGGGAGCTGTTTTTT. The full variable domain, completed using reference TRBV28 and TRBJ2-2, is DVKVTQSSRYLVKRTGEKVFLECVQDMDHENMFWYRQDPGLGLRLIYFSYDVKMKEKGDIPEGYSVSREKKERFSLILESASTNQTSMYLCASSTRTGANTGELFFGEGSRLTVL.

CDR3 region: CASSQEAEPFVSPLHF. The CDR3 DNA is TGCGCCAGCAGCCAAGAGGCCGAGCCTTTTGTTTCACCCCTCCACTTT. The chain combines TRBV4-3 with TRBJ1-6; D ambiguous. V gave up 0 bases and J gave up 9 bases, with 15 bases separating them. CDR1 is LGHNA and CDR2 is YSLEER in the germline V gene. The CDR3 contains 16 residues.

V is TRBV9 and J is TRBJ1-5; unclear D gene. Per germline, CDR1 SGDLS and CDR2 YYNGEE. The CDR3 has 13 amino acids. V dropped 4 bases and J dropped 7 bases, with 12 bases sitting between them. In DNA, the CDR3 is TGTGCCAGCAGCCCAGATTACCGCCAGCCCCAGCATTTT. It is translated as CASSPDYRQPQHF.

This chain joins TRBV3-1 (or the pseudogene TRBV3-2) and TRBJ2-1, with 7 bases identical to TRBD2. V shed 4 bases, J shed 12 bases, and the junction held 9 bases outside the gene matches. The CDR3 sequence is 13 residues long. The germline V gene has CDR1 LGHDT and CDR2 YNNKEL (reference sequence). CDR3 nucleotide sequence: TGTGCCAGCAGCCCCCCACGGGAGGAACGGCAGTTCTTC. It codes for CASSPPREERQFF.